Sequencing of this TCR beta chain was carried out in a study of T cells expressing NK-cell markers. TCRdb re-called the 5' RACE reads, yielding one record per CDR3 amino acid sequence without DNA. The sample totals about 550,000 distinct CDR3 sequences; its top ten clones hold less than 4.5%. The CDR3 contains 15 residues. Germline CDR1 is SGHRS and CDR2 is YFSETQ. Sequenced input: blood T cells: a sorted CD56 or NKG2C T cell subset, CD4+ or CD8+ T cells, or bulk PBMC T cells (not recorded which). This chain joins TRBV5-1 and TRBJ2-1; TCRdb lists TRBD1, though no DNA is available to test this call. This receptor was obtained from a man between 18 and 29 years old in good health. The CDR3 protein is CASSLNGQETGEQFF. The variable domain in full, with the rest retrieved from reference TRBV5-1 and TRBJ2-1, is KAGVTQTPRYLIKTRGQQVTLSCSPISGHRSVSWYQQTPGQGLQFLFEYFSETQRNKGNFPGRFSGRQFSNSRSEMNVSTLELGDSALYLCASSLNGQETGEQFFGPGTRLTVL.